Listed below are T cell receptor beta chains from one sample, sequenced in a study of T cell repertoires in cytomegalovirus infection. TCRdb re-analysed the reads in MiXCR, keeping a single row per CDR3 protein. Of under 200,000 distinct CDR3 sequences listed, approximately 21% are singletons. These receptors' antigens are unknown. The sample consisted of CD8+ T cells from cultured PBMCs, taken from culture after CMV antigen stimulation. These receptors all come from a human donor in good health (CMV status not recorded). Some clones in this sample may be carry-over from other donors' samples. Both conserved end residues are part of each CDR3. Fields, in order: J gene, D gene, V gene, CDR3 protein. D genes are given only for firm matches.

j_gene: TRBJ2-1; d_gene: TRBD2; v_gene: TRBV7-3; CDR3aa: CASSLLTSGVYNEQFF
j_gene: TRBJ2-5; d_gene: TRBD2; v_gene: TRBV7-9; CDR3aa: CAIDGTSGPSDQETQYF
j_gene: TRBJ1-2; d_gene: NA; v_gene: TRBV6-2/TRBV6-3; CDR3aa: CASMGPRGYTF
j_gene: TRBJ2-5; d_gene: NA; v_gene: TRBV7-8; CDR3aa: CASSWGGLGLGETQYF
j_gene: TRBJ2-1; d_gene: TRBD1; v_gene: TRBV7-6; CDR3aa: CASSSRLGFRGPTDNEQFF
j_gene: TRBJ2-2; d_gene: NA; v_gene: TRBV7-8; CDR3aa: CASSLSGGLYTGELFF
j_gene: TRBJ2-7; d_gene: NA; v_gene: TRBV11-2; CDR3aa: CASSETGGHEQYF
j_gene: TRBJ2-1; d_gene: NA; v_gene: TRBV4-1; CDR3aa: CASSQETFQRSLNEQFF
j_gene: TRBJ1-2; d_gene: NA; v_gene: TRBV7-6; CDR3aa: CASSRGGGLYDGYTF
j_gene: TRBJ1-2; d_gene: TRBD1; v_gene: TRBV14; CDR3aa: CASSPDRRKGYTF
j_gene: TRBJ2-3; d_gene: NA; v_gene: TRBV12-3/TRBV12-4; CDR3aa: CASSLWSTDTQYF
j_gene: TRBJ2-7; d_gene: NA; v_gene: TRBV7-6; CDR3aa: CASSLAGNSYEQYF
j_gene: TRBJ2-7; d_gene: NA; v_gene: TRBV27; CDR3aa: CASSLSGRNEQYF
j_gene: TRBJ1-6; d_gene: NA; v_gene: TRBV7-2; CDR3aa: CASGSLLRGDSPLHF
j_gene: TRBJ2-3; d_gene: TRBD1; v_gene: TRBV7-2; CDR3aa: CASSSLGGQGTFTDTQYF
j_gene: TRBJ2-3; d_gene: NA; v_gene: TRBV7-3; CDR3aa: CASLKGRADTQYF
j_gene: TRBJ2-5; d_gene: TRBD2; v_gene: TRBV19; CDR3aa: CASSIQAGGFLETQYF